This T cell receptor (beta chain) was obtained from a study of shared clonotypes between healthy human individuals. Germline V gene data show CDR1 as MDHEN and CDR2 as SYDVKM. The CDR3 loop spans 16 amino acids. The V segment lost 4 bases and the J segment 3 bases; nucleotides outside the gene matches: 11. TCRdb keeps only in-frame clones here, not all; method: immunoSEQ multiplex PCR. This table has around 1.1 million clones, 75% to 80% appearing once. The chain combines TRBV28 with TRBJ2-7; 8 bases are a match to TRBD1. This clonotype originated in a man aged 18 to 30 in good health. Some clones in this sample may be carry-over from other donors' samples. Material for sequencing was memory CD4+ T cells from PBMCs. Subset here: CD45RA-negative fraction. CDR3 residues: CASSSPWTGTLYEQYF. The CDR3 DNA reads as TGTGCCAGCAGTTCCCCGTGGACAGGGACCCTCTACGAGCAGTACTTC.